The following is a T cell receptor (beta chain) sequence with its context. Its target is unknown. CDR3 length equals 15 residues. Between the trimmed V and J ends, which lost 4 bases and 4 bases, there was a span of 17 bases. CDR1 SGDLS and CDR2 YYNGEE come from the germline V gene. These data are taken from a study of Tregs in tolerant kidney transplant recipients. Notes on the study in general: Tregs expanded with activated donor B cells seemed most donor-specific. Biological reproducibility was not directly addressed, but technical replication error appeared minimal.

Clones were read by immunoSEQ multiplex PCR, and TCRdb kept only the in-frame ones, dropping some. The data hold 90,000 to 150,000 clones, with around 94% observed a single time. CD4+CD25+CD127- Tregs, CD4+CD25- non-Tregs, CD4 and CD8 cells were sorted. Sequenced sample: CD4+ T cells from blood. The source of this sequence is a human donor in good health. The chain links TRBV9 to TRBJ1-2; no firm D call. CDR3 sequence reads: CASSLTKGPSYGYTF. The DNA of the CDR3 is TGTGCCAGCAGCCTAACGAAGGGTCCGAGCTATGGCTACACCTTC. The full variable domain, rest sourced from reference TRBV9 and TRBJ1-2, is DSGVTQTPKHLITATGQRVTLRCSPRSGDLSVYWYQQSLDQGLQFLIQYYNGEERAKGNILERFSAQQFPDLHSELNLSSLELGDSALYFCASSLTKGPSYGYTFGSGTRLTVV.